The rows below give T cell receptor beta chains drawn from one sample of a study of blood T cell repertoires in COVID-19. Sequencing used immunoSEQ multiplex PCR; TCRdb keeps in-frame clones, though not all of them. The repertoire has about 97,000 clones, approximately 92% of them found once; the top ten carry 5% to 6%. Sequencing was performed on peripheral blood. These receptors originate from a middle-aged man with active COVID-19. The CDR3 runs from the conserved cysteine through the conserved F or W. Fields, in order: V gene, D gene, clone size, J gene, CDR3 protein, CDR3 DNA. D genes are given only for firm matches. Size is omitted from some rows. Given values are once, few, many or a class for expanded clones.

V: TRBV4-2
D: TRBD1
size: -
J: TRBJ1-5
CDR3: CASSQLTGQNNQPQHF
DNA: TGTGCCAGCAGCCAACTGACGGGACAGAACAATCAGCCCCAGCATTTT

V: TRBV5-1
D: -
size: -
J: TRBJ1-2
CDR3: CANLNGTSNYGYTF
DNA: TGCGCCAACCTCAACGGGACATCCAACTATGGCTACACCTTC

V: TRBV18
D: TRBD2
size: -
J: TRBJ2-3
CDR3: CASSPELAGGPTDTQYF
DNA: TGTGCCAGCTCACCAGAACTAGCGGGAGGGCCAACAGATACGCAGTATTTT

V: TRBV19
D: -
size: -
J: TRBJ1-2
CDR3: CASTAQGQSFYGYTF
DNA: TGTGCCAGCACAGCACAGGGCCAGTCTTTCTATGGCTACACCTTC

V: TRBV28
D: TRBD1
size: -
J: TRBJ1-5
CDR3: CASRLQGVSNQPQHF
DNA: TGTGCCAGCAGACTACAGGGGGTTAGCAATCAGCCCCAGCATTTT

V: TRBV7-2
D: TRBD1
size: -
J: TRBJ2-7
CDR3: CASSPEAGTVAEQYF
DNA: TGTGCCAGCAGCCCAGAAGCCGGGACAGTAGCCGAGCAGTACTTC

V: TRBV28
D: -
size: -
J: TRBJ1-5
CDR3: CASSPHSGTQPQHF
DNA: TGTGCCAGCAGTCCTCACTCGGGAACTCAGCCCCAGCATTTT

V: TRBV5-1
D: -
size: -
J: TRBJ2-3
CDR3: CASSPPSRADTQYF
DNA: TGCGCCAGCAGCCCCCCGTCCAGGGCAGATACGCAGTATTTT

V: TRBV19
D: TRBD2
size: -
J: TRBJ2-3
CDR3: CASSTTSGLAGVTDTQYF
DNA: TGTGCCAGTAGTACGACATCGGGACTAGCGGGGGTCACAGATACGCAGTATTTT

V: TRBV10-3
D: -
size: -
J: TRBJ2-5
CDR3: CPPSVNGTQYF
DNA: TGTCCTCCTAGCGTCAATGGGACCCAGTACTTC

V: TRBV5-6
D: TRBD1
size: -
J: TRBJ1-1
CDR3: CASSLGGGPRDTEAFF
DNA: TGTGCCAGCAGCTTGGGAGGGGGCCCTAGGGACACTGAAGCTTTCTTT

V: TRBV6-5
D: TRBD1
size: -
J: TRBJ1-2
CDR3: CASSSPADRNYGYTF
DNA: TGTGCCAGCAGTTCTCCCGCGGACAGGAACTATGGCTACACCTTC

V: TRBV28
D: TRBD1
size: -
J: TRBJ1-6
CDR3: CASSPGQGGNSPLHF
DNA: TGTGCCAGCAGTCCGGGACAGGGAGGAAATTCACCCCTCCACTTT

V: TRBV7-9
D: TRBD1
size: -
J: TRBJ1-2
CDR3: CASSRFRGEQGARGYTF
DNA: TGTGCCAGCAGCCGCTTCCGGGGTGAACAGGGGGCTAGGGGCTACACCTTC

V: TRBV6-6
D: -
size: -
J: TRBJ1-1
CDR3: CASRGGNTEAFF
DNA: TGTGCCAGCAGGGGGGGTAACACTGAAGCTTTCTTT

V: TRBV20-1
D: TRBD1
size: -
J: TRBJ2-1
CDR3: CSASQGVASYNEQFF
DNA: TGCAGTGCTAGTCAGGGGGTGGCGTCCTACAATGAGCAGTTCTTC

V: TRBV10-3
D: -
size: -
J: TRBJ1-1
CDR3: CAIRRGGTAEAFF
DNA: TGTGCCATCAGGAGGGGGGGTACGGCTGAAGCTTTCTTT

V: TRBV28
D: -
size: -
J: TRBJ1-5
CDR3: CASTSRERHNQPQHF
DNA: TGTGCCAGCACCTCACGGGAACGGCACAATCAGCCCCAGCATTTT

V: TRBV5-4
D: -
size: -
J: TRBJ1-1
CDR3: CASSLGRTEAFF
DNA: TGTGCCAGCAGCTTGGGGAGAACTGAAGCTTTCTTT

V: TRBV5-6
D: -
size: -
J: TRBJ1-3
CDR3: CASSLSLQGSGNTIYF
DNA: TGTGCCAGCAGCTTGAGCCTACAGGGATCTGGAAACACCATATATTTT

V: TRBV9
D: -
size: -
J: TRBJ1-3
CDR3: CASSDQHNSGNTIYF
DNA: TGTGCCAGCAGCGACCAACACAACTCTGGAAACACCATATATTTT

V: TRBV19
D: TRBD1
size: -
J: TRBJ1-2
CDR3: CASSPDRDRANYGYTF
DNA: TGTGCCAGTAGTCCTGACCGGGACAGAGCTAACTATGGCTACACCTTC

V: TRBV3-1/TRBV3-2
D: TRBD2
size: -
J: TRBJ2-2
CDR3: CASSRGTSGRAVLGELFF
DNA: TGTGCCAGCAGCCGGGGGACTAGCGGGAGGGCCGTGCTCGGGGAGCTGTTTTTT

V: TRBV3-1/TRBV3-2
D: -
size: -
J: TRBJ2-7
CDR3: CASSQGVNEQYF
DNA: TGTGCCAGCAGCCAAGGTGTTAACGAGCAGTACTTC

V: TRBV9
D: -
size: -
J: TRBJ2-7
CDR3: CASSAGGSDSYEQYF
DNA: TGTGCCAGCAGCGCCGGAGGCAGTGATTCCTACGAGCAGTACTTC

V: TRBV19
D: TRBD1
size: -
J: TRBJ2-7
CDR3: CASSIGDRLTYEQYF
DNA: TGTGCCAGTAGTATAGGGGACAGGTTAACCTACGAGCAGTACTTC

V: TRBV19
D: TRBD1
size: few
J: TRBJ2-1
CDR3: CATSPRQGMDEQFF
DNA: TGTGCCACCTCCCCGAGACAGGGGATGGATGAGCAGTTCTTC

V: TRBV29-1
D: TRBD1
size: -
J: TRBJ1-1
CDR3: CSAITGERYTEAFF
DNA: TGCAGCGCGATCACAGGGGAGAGGTACACTGAAGCTTTCTTT

V: TRBV6-4
D: -
size: -
J: TRBJ2-1
CDR3: CASSDVGGLLYNEQFF
DNA: TGTGCCAGCAGTGACGTCGGAGGACTGTTATACAATGAGCAGTTCTTC

V: TRBV18
D: -
size: -
J: TRBJ2-1
CDR3: CASSPYSEGTYNEQFF
DNA: TGTGCCAGCTCACCCTACAGTGAGGGCACCTACAATGAGCAGTTCTTC

V: TRBV2
D: -
size: -
J: TRBJ2-7
CDR3: CASGAGYEQYF
DNA: TGTGCCAGCGGGGCGGGGTACGAGCAGTACTTC

V: TRBV29-1
D: TRBD1
size: -
J: TRBJ1-1
CDR3: CSVRGQGRTEAFF
DNA: TGCAGCGTTCGGGGACAGGGGAGAACTGAAGCTTTCTTT

V: TRBV10-2
D: TRBD2
size: -
J: TRBJ2-1
CDR3: CASSASGSYNEQFF
DNA: TGCGCCAGCAGTGCTAGCGGGAGTTACAATGAGCAGTTCTTC

V: TRBV3-1/TRBV3-2
D: -
size: -
J: TRBJ1-2
CDR3: CASSLGGAINYGYTF
DNA: TGTGCCAGCAGCCTCGGCGGGGCCATTAACTATGGCTACACCTTC

V: TRBV5-1
D: -
size: -
J: TRBJ2-5
CDR3: CASSLDGTLQGETQYF
DNA: TGCGCCAGCAGCTTGGATGGGACCCTTCAGGGGGAGACCCAGTACTTC

V: TRBV6-5
D: -
size: -
J: TRBJ2-7
CDR3: CAVGRGSFYEQYF
DNA: TGTGCCGTCGGGCGGGGATCTTTCTACGAGCAGTACTTC

V: TRBV25-1
D: -
size: -
J: TRBJ2-5
CDR3: CASSAYPARRGETQYF
DNA: TGTGCCAGCAGTGCCTACCCTGCCCGGAGGGGAGAGACCCAGTACTTC

V: TRBV6-1
D: TRBD2
size: -
J: TRBJ2-2
CDR3: CASSEGGSGRAVPGELFF
DNA: TGTGCCAGCAGTGAAGGGGGTAGCGGGAGGGCCGTACCCGGGGAGCTGTTTTTT

V: TRBV7-3
D: TRBD1
size: -
J: TRBJ2-6
CDR3: CASSTTGGTPGANVLTF
DNA: TGTGCCAGCAGCACAACAGGGGGCACTCCTGGGGCCAACGTCCTGACTTTC

V: TRBV9
D: -
size: -
J: TRBJ1-1
CDR3: CASGEVEAEAFF
DNA: TGTGCCAGCGGTGAGGTGGAGGCTGAAGCTTTCTTT

V: TRBV21-1
D: -
size: -
J: TRBJ2-1
CDR3: CASSKAYPTGTFRWGEQFF
DNA: TGTGCCAGCAGCAAAGCCTACCCCACCGGGACTTTCCGATGGGGTGAGCAGTTCTTC

V: TRBV19
D: -
size: -
J: TRBJ2-7
CDR3: CASKADFSSYEQYF
DNA: TGTGCCAGTAAAGCGGATTTCAGCTCCTACGAGCAGTACTTC

V: TRBV5-1
D: -
size: -
J: TRBJ2-7
CDR3: CASSLAAGTSYEQYF
DNA: TGCGCCAGCAGCTTGGCGGCAGGAACGTCCTACGAGCAGTACTTC

V: TRBV7-9
D: TRBD1
size: -
J: TRBJ1-4
CDR3: CASSLGRGLTNEKLFF
DNA: TGTGCCAGCAGCTTAGGCAGGGGGCTGACTAATGAAAAACTGTTTTTT

V: TRBV30
D: TRBD2
size: -
J: TRBJ2-5
CDR3: CAWNPGLAQETQYF
DNA: TGTGCCTGGAATCCGGGACTAGCTCAAGAGACCCAGTACTTC

V: TRBV15
D: TRBD2
size: -
J: TRBJ2-7
CDR3: CATSRVLASGTYEQYF
DNA: TGTGCCACCAGCAGAGTCCTCGCTAGCGGAACCTACGAGCAGTACTTC

V: TRBV28
D: TRBD2
size: -
J: TRBJ2-3
CDR3: CASSLGSGKVADTQYF
DNA: TGTGCCAGCAGTTTAGGTAGCGGGAAAGTTGCAGATACGCAGTATTTT

V: TRBV28
D: TRBD2
size: -
J: TRBJ2-7
CDR3: CASTGTSGRDRYEQYF
DNA: TGTGCCAGCACGGGGACTAGCGGGAGGGATAGGTACGAGCAGTACTTC

V: TRBV7-8
D: TRBD1
size: -
J: TRBJ2-1
CDR3: CASSFDRARGNEQFF
DNA: TGTGCCAGCAGCTTCGACAGGGCGAGGGGAAATGAGCAGTTCTTC

V: TRBV11-2
D: TRBD1
size: -
J: TRBJ2-4
CDR3: CASSSITGARENIQYF
DNA: TGTGCCAGCAGCTCCATAACAGGGGCGCGGGAAAACATTCAGTACTTC

V: TRBV7-9
D: -
size: -
J: TRBJ2-5
CDR3: CASSLVTSLGETQYF
DNA: TGTGCCAGCAGCTTAGTTACTAGCTTGGGAGAGACCCAGTACTTC

V: TRBV11-2
D: TRBD2
size: -
J: TRBJ2-5
CDR3: CASSESGAPMAQYF
DNA: TGTGCCAGCAGCGAAAGCGGGGCCCCGATGGCCCAGTACTTC

V: TRBV6-5
D: -
size: -
J: TRBJ1-5
CDR3: CASRAYRGSNQPQHF
DNA: TGTGCCAGCAGGGCGTATAGGGGTAGCAATCAGCCCCAGCATTTT

V: TRBV5-1
D: TRBD1
size: -
J: TRBJ1-4
CDR3: CASSITGGSEKLFF
DNA: TGCGCCAGCAGCATCACAGGGGGCTCCGAAAAACTGTTTTTT

V: TRBV19
D: -
size: -
J: TRBJ2-5
CDR3: CASSANEGRTRETQYF
DNA: TGTGCCAGTAGTGCCAACGAGGGGAGGACTCGGGAGACCCAGTACTTC

V: TRBV10-3
D: -
size: -
J: TRBJ1-1
CDR3: CAISEGKQVWTEAFF
DNA: TGTGCCATCAGTGAGGGTAAACAGGTCTGGACTGAAGCTTTCTTT

V: TRBV6-5
D: -
size: -
J: TRBJ1-2
CDR3: CASSPAVGGYTF
DNA: TGTGCCAGCAGTCCCGCCGTCGGGGGCTACACCTTC

V: TRBV5-1
D: -
size: -
J: TRBJ1-2
CDR3: CASSPAGENGYTF
DNA: TGCGCCAGCAGCCCAGCAGGGGAAAATGGCTACACCTTC

V: TRBV19
D: -
size: -
J: TRBJ2-7
CDR3: CASTRRARGSYEQYF
DNA: TGTGCCAGTACCCGCCGGGCCCGGGGCTCCTACGAGCAGTACTTC